A single sample is the source of the 25 T cell receptor beta chains below, sequenced in a study of OX40 agonist ivuxolimab in advanced cancers. This table comes from immunoSEQ multiplex PCR, and its TCRdb copy is limited to in-frame clones, with some not included. Of about 69,000 clones in the sample, about 80% are singletons; the top ten hold under 3%. Sequencing was performed on CD4+ or CD8+ T cells sorted from blood, taken in a trial of the OX40 agonist ivuxolimab. All receptors derive from an adult with an advanced solid tumor such as melanoma, head and neck, liver or kidney cancer.

The CDR3 DNA reads as TGCGCCAGCAGCAGGAAACCCGGGACAGGGACCTACAATGAGCAGTTCTTC. Protein sequence: CASSRKPGTGTYNEQFF. The rearrangement uses TRBV5-1 and TRBJ2-1; 9 bases map to TRBD1. The CDR3 is 17 amino acids. CDR1 SGHRS and CDR2 YFSETQ come from the germline V gene. V gave up 4 bases and J gave up 2 bases; unmatched junction bases: 10.

The rearrangement joins TRBV7-2 to TRBJ2-3, with D possibly TRBD2 on 6 matching bases. The V end lost 1 base, the J end lost 4 bases, and 9 bases lay between the germline ends. The CDR3 has 14 amino acids. Germline values: CDR1 SGHTA, CDR2 FQGNSA. This CDR3 reads CASSLGPSADTQYF. As DNA, the CDR3 is TGTGCCAGCAGCTTAGGACCTAGCGCAGATACGCAGTATTTT.

The J gene is TRBJ1-1, the V gene TRBV21-1. TRBV21-1 is a known pseudogene. There are 18 residues in the CDR3. DNA for the CDR3: TGTGCCAGCAGCAAAAGGGAGGTGGGGAGCTCGATGAACACTGAAGCTTTCTTT. It is translated as CASSKREVGSSMNTEAFF.

This clone occurred a few times. The chain combines TRBV27 with TRBJ2-3; no firm D call. The CDR3 consists of 12 residues. Germline CDR1 MNHEY, CDR2 SMNVEV (reference sequence). V lost 5 bases, J lost 6 bases, and 9 bases lay in between. CDR3 residues: CASSPTSDTQYF. The CDR3 DNA is TGTGCCAGCAGTCCCACGAGTGATACGCAGTATTTT.

The chain carries TRBV5-1 and TRBJ1-3, with D unresolved. V was shortened by 0 bases and J by 1 base, with 35 bases between the two germline ends. CDR3 length equals 24 residues. Germline CDR1 is SGHRS and CDR2 is YFSETQ. CDR3 sequence (DNA): TGCGCCAGCAGCTTGGCCCCGGGCTTTGGCCTACCACACTTGGAGCGCCCGTCTGGAAACACCATATATTTT. Residues: CASSLAPGFGLPHLERPSGNTIYF.

The V call is TRBV7-9, the J call TRBJ2-5, with TRBD2 as a possible D gene (6 bases). Per germline, CDR1 SEHNR and CDR2 FQNEAQ (reference sequence). Between the trimmed V and J ends, which lost 1 base and 5 bases, there was a span of 14 bases. The CDR3 has 15 amino acids. The CDR3 sequence: CASSLGVAEKETQYF. CDR3 DNA sequence: TGTGCCAGCAGCTTAGGGGTAGCGGAAAAGGAGACCCAGTACTTC.

The rearrangement uses TRBV5-1 and TRBJ1-3; D is perhaps TRBD1 (5 bases). Per germline, CDR1 SGHRS and CDR2 YFSETQ. With 7 bases removed from V and 4 bases from J, the gap between germline ends came to 12 bases. This CDR3 spans 13 amino acids. The chain's CDR3 is CASPGQKGNTIYF. The CDR3 DNA sequence: TGCGCCAGCCCGGGGCAGAAAGGAAACACCATATATTTT.

There are a few counts of this clone. This chain uses TRBV2 with TRBJ1-5; tentatively, D is TRBD1 (6 bases). Germline-derived CDR1 and CDR2 are SNHLY and FYNNEI. The V and J ends lost 6 bases and 6 bases respectively, with 9 bases between them. The CDR3 length is 12 residues. In DNA, the CDR3 is TGTGCCAGCAGGGGGGCAGGTCAGCCCCAGCATTTT. It is translated as CASRGAGQPQHF.

CDR3 loop: CASSFLTSAITDTQYF. The CDR3 bases are TGTGCCAGCAGCTTCCTCACTAGCGCGATCACAGATACGCAGTATTTT. The chain uses TRBV5-4 and TRBJ2-3, with TRBD2 identical over 7 bases. The CDR3 is 16 residues long. The V segment lost 2 bases and the J segment 2 bases; nucleotides outside the gene matches: 8. Germline values: CDR1 SGHNT, CDR2 YYREEE (reference sequence).

The J gene is TRBJ2-5, the V gene TRBV5-4, with D perhaps being TRBD1 or TRBD2 (5 bases each). The CDR3 contains 13 residues. The germline V gene has CDR1 SGHNT and CDR2 YYREEE (reference sequence). With 3 bases removed from V and 2 bases from J, the gap between germline ends came to 8 bases. The CDR3 DNA sequence: TGTGCCAGCAGCTGGGGACCTCAAGAGACCCAGTACTTC. Translated, it gives CASSWGPQETQYF.

This chain uses TRBV9 with TRBJ2-5; TRBD2 aligns across 15 bases. J gave up 5 bases and V 4 bases, and 3 bases lay outside the gene matches. The CDR3 runs to 15 residues. The germline V gene encodes CDR1 SGDLS and CDR2 YYNGEE. The CDR3 sequence: CASSSGLAGGETQYF. DNA for the CDR3: TGTGCCAGCAGCTCGGGACTAGCGGGAGGTGAGACCCAGTACTTC.

This clone was counted between two and nine times. The chain recombines TRBV2 with TRBJ2-7; 16 nucleotides match TRBD2. V dropped 4 bases and J dropped 6; count of bases not matched to a gene: 6. Germline CDR1 is SNHLY and CDR2 is FYNNEI. The CDR3 is 16 amino acids. CDR3 nucleotides: TGTGCCAGCAGTGTTGGGACTAGCGGGAGGGCGGGCGAGCAGTACTTC. It specifies CASSVGTSGRAGEQYF.

A word on this clone: This CDR3 is also generated by other DNA sequences in the sample. CDR3 in DNA: TGTGCCAGCAGCTTGGCGGGACTCTACAATGAGCAGTTCTTC. It specifies CASSLAGLYNEQFF. The chain recombines TRBV5-5 with TRBJ2-1; a possible D gene is TRBD2 (6 bases). V lost 0 bases, J lost 3 bases, and 7 bases lay in between. Germline-derived CDR1 and CDR2 are SGHKS and YYEKEE (reference sequence). CDR3 length: 14 amino acids.

This chain's CDR3 is CASSLPGFSGDEQFF. The CDR3 DNA reads TGTGCCAGCAGCTTGCCCGGGTTTAGCGGCGATGAGCAGTTCTTC. The J gene is TRBJ2-1, the V gene TRBV5-4, with a weak D call TRBD2 (6 bases). V lost 1 base, J lost 8 bases, and 16 bases lay in between. Germline V gives CDR1 SGHNT, CDR2 YYREEE (reference sequence). This CDR3 has 15 residues.

The CDR3: CASSLGRGGQETQYF. The CDR3 bases are TGTGCCAGCAGCTTAGGCAGGGGGGGGCAAGAGACCCAGTACTTC. V gene TRBV6-6 combines with J gene TRBJ2-5, with D perhaps given as TRBD1 or TRBD2 (7 bases each). The V end lost 6 bases, the J end lost 2 bases, and 16 bases lay between the germline ends. The CDR3 consists of 15 residues. Looked up from germline, CDR1 is MNHNY and CDR2 is SVGAGI (reference sequence).

The chain is built from TRBV5-5 and TRBJ1-5; 7 nucleotides match TRBD1. Looked up from germline, CDR1 is SGHKS and CDR2 is YYEKEE (reference sequence). The trim removed 2 bases at V and 1 base at J, leaving 3 bases unmatched. The CDR3 spans 15 residues. The CDR3 is CASSFRGNSNQPQHF. DNA of the CDR3: TGTGCCAGCAGCTTCAGGGGGAACAGCAATCAGCCCCAGCATTTT.

J is TRBJ2-7 and V is TRBV5-8, with 11 bases aligning to TRBD2. There are 15 residues in the CDR3. Per the germline V gene, CDR1 is SGHTS and CDR2 is YDEGEE. Trimming removed 3 bases from V and 2 bases from J; junction bases left unmatched: 4. CDR3 sequence reads: CASSSQGLAAYEQYF. CDR3 sequence (DNA): TGTGCCAGCAGCTCTCAGGGACTAGCGGCCTACGAGCAGTACTTC.

The rearrangement joins TRBV19 to TRBJ2-5; 14 bases match TRBD2. V lost 3 bases to trimming and J lost 5 bases; unmatched junction nucleotides: 5. The CDR3 is 16 residues long. Germline assignment: CDR1 LNHDA and CDR2 SQIVND (reference sequence). CDR3 nucleotide sequence: TGTGCCAGTAGTATCGGGACTAGCGGGAGCGGGGAGACCCAGTACTTC. This encodes CASSIGTSGSGETQYF. The full variable domain, with the rest looked up from reference TRBV19 and TRBJ2-5, is DGGITQSPKYLFRKEGQNVTLSCEQNLNHDAMYWYRQDPGQGLRLIYYSQIVNDFQKGDIAEGYSVSREKKESFPLTVTSAQKNPTAFYLCASSIGTSGSGETQYFGPGTRLLVL.

This chain links TRBV6-5 with TRBJ2-1; 11 bases are a match to TRBD2. The CDR3 runs 14 residues. The J segment lost 8 bases and the V segment lost 6 bases, leaving 6 bases of the junction unmatched. Germline CDR1 MNHEY, CDR2 SVGAGI. The CDR3: CASSYSGRVDEQFF. The DNA for the CDR3 is TGTGCCAGCAGCTATAGCGGGAGGGTGGATGAGCAGTTCTTC.

V and J are TRBV7-9 and TRBJ1-4, with D possibly being TRBD1 (5 bases). Trimming removed 2 bases from V and 4 bases from J, with 8 bases in between. There are 14 residues in the CDR3. CDR1 SEHNR and CDR2 FQNEAQ come from the germline V gene (reference sequence). For the CDR3, the DNA is TGTGCCAGCAGCTTAAATGGGGGTAATGAAAAACTGTTTTTT. It codes for CASSLNGGNEKLFF.

CDR3 sequence: CASSLMQSTNEKLFF. For the CDR3, the DNA is TGCGCCAGCAGCTTGATGCAGTCGACTAATGAAAAACTGTTTTTT. The chain links TRBV5-1 to TRBJ1-4, with D unresolved. This CDR3 is 15 amino acids long. Trimming stripped 1 base from V and 2 bases from J, with 9 bases between. Germline-derived CDR1 and CDR2 are SGHRS and YFSETQ.

This clone has more than one count but fewer than ten. In nucleotides, the CDR3 is TGTGCCAGCAGCCCCGCTCGGGATACGCAGTATTTT. Protein: CASSPARDTQYF. The V call is TRBV11-2, the J call TRBJ2-3; D not resolved. V lost 5 bases and J 6 bases, leaving 9 bases between the germline ends. The CDR3 covers 12 residues. Looked up from germline, CDR1 is SGHAT and CDR2 is FQNNGV.

This clone was picked up one time. CDR3 nucleotide sequence: TGTGCCAGCAGCTTAGGTTCGTCATCCACGGAGACCCAGTACTTC. It specifies CASSLGSSSTETQYF. The chain links TRBV7-2 to TRBJ2-5; no clear D gene. Germline V gene sequence: CDR1 SGHTA, CDR2 FQGNSA. Trimming shortened V by 1 base and J by 5 bases, and 14 bases separated the two germline ends. This CDR3 is 15 amino acids long. Combining the CDR3 with reference TRBV7-2 and TRBJ2-5 gives the whole variable domain GAGVSQSPSNKVTEKGKDVELRCDPISGHTALYWYRQSLGQGLEFLIYFQGNSAPDKSGLPSDRFSAERTGGSVSTLTIQRTQQEDSAVYLCASSLGSSSTETQYFGPGTRLLVL.

This chain links TRBV19 with TRBJ2-1; D unclear. Germline V lookup: CDR1 LNHDA, CDR2 SQIVND (reference sequence). The CDR3 runs to 15 residues. V was clipped by 1 base and J by 4 bases, with 11 bases between them. For the CDR3, the DNA is TGTGCCAGTAGTATAGTCAGCTCTAATTACAATGAGCAGTTCTTC. The encoded protein is CASSIVSSNYNEQFF.

The chain carries TRBV7-6 and TRBJ1-5; D gene uncertain. This CDR3 has 15 amino acids. Per germline, CDR1 SGHVS and CDR2 FNYEAQ. The germline V and J ends were trimmed by 0 bases and 4 bases, with 10 bases remaining between them. CDR3 amino acids: CASSLAGGINQPQHF. DNA of the CDR3: TGTGCCAGCAGCTTAGCCGGAGGGATTAATCAGCCCCAGCATTTT.